The clone carrying this T cell receptor beta chain was counted a few times. The antigen remains undetermined. This record belongs to a study of shared clonotypes between healthy human individuals. General study points: An anticipated effect of sequencing depth on clonotype sharing among donors was recognized.

The CDR3 totals 11 residues. V dropped 6 bases and J dropped 7; count of bases not matched to a gene: 5. Germline V gene lookup returns CDR1 DFQATT and CDR2 SNEGSKA (reference sequence). Measured with immunoSEQ multiplex PCR; TCRdb has only the in-frame clones, and not every one. Seen here are 2 million to 2.5 million clones, 93% observed once, and the top ten hold approximately 0.35%. Sequences were obtained from naive CD4+ T cells from PBMCs. Regarding subset: CD45RA+ positively selected. This clonotype was obtained from a man aged 18-30 years in good health. Some clones in this sample may be carry-over from other donors' samples. This chain connects TRBV20-1 to TRBJ1-1, with 7 positions matching TRBD1. The CDR3 DNA sequence: TGCAGTGCGCGGGGGGACAGTGAAGCTTTCTTT. Translated, it gives CSARGDSEAFF.